These T cell receptor beta chains were read from a single sample in a study of Ad26.COV2.S vaccination and SARS-CoV-2 variants. TCRdb's copy holds only in-frame clones and misses some; the assay was immunoSEQ multiplex PCR. The top ten hold nearly 7.5% of the sample, which has 380,000 or so clones, approximately 83% seen once. Sample: peripheral blood, taken in a trial of Ad26.COV2.S vaccine versus placebo. These receptors were taken from a person between 18 and 65 years old who received the Ad26.COV2.S COVID-19 vaccine or a placebo. Each CDR3 is given without its conserved first and last residue. A D gene is named only where the DNA matches it firmly. The listing skips clone size in some rows; elsewhere it reads once, few, many or a size class.

abundance	v_gene	j_gene	len	d_gene	CDR3aa
once	TRBV9	TRBJ1-4	12	-	ASSVTFGDEKLF
-	TRBV11-2	TRBJ1-2	12	-	ASSSTGGGYGYT
-	TRBV29-1	TRBJ1-2	10	-	SVPTGAYGYT
few	TRBV2	TRBJ2-6	15	TRBD1	ASRAPGQVSGANVLT
-	TRBV6-5	TRBJ2-6	13	-	ASSYILPGANVLT
-	TRBV29-1	TRBJ2-5	9	-	SGGGLETQY
-	TRBV7-2	TRBJ1-1	10	TRBD1	ASSGQGTEAF
few	TRBV3-1/TRBV3-2	TRBJ1-1	12	-	ASSPWSTNTEAF
-	TRBV5-4	TRBJ2-5	13	-	ASSPYRGFSETQY
-	TRBV10-3	TRBJ1-1	11	TRBD1	AAIRGPGTEAF
-	TRBV4-2	TRBJ1-3	13	TRBD1	ASSQDRQGVNTIY
once	TRBV11-3	TRBJ2-7	12	TRBD2	ASSLVPSGYEQY
-	TRBV7-3	TRBJ2-1	11	TRBD2	ASSFLAGGEQF
-	TRBV29-1	TRBJ2-5	11	-	SVLGGEQETQY
-	TRBV19	TRBJ2-3	14	TRBD2	ASSFRLAGSTDTQY
-	TRBV19	TRBJ1-5	12	-	ASRQGGGGQPQH
-	TRBV19	TRBJ1-5	12	-	ASGANRVNQPQH
-	TRBV5-5	TRBJ2-1	11	-	ASSSVLRDEQF
once	TRBV25-1	TRBJ2-5	10	-	ASSPGGETQY
-	TRBV25-1	TRBJ1-2	10	-	ASSAGNYGYT
-	TRBV3-1/TRBV3-2	TRBJ2-3	13	-	ASSRGSVSTDTQY
-	TRBV10-1	TRBJ2-7	12	-	ASSVDTSWVRQY
-	TRBV11-2	TRBJ1-3	12	-	ASSLVFGGNTIY
-	TRBV19	TRBJ2-2	13	-	ASSIGRMNTGELF
once	TRBV5-1	TRBJ2-7	12	-	ASSLVAGTAEQY
-	TRBV5-5	TRBJ2-2	14	TRBD2	ASSLGLAGGPGELF
-	TRBV7-2	TRBJ1-2	11	-	ASSFGSKPGYT
-	TRBV12-3/TRBV12-4	TRBJ2-1	11	-	ASTERGGGEQF
once	TRBV12-3/TRBV12-4	TRBJ1-2	10	-	ASSLETYGYT
-	TRBV10-3	TRBJ1-4	12	TRBD1	AISEGQGNEKLF
-	TRBV4-2	TRBJ1-2	13	TRBD1	ASSQSTGSHYGYT
-	TRBV6-2/TRBV6-3	TRBJ2-2	13	TRBD1	ASSPGTVNTGELF
-	TRBV5-1	TRBJ2-7	12	-	ASSSMGGAGEQY
-	TRBV18	TRBJ1-1	13	TRBD1	ASSLTGGAGTEAF
-	TRBV4-3	TRBJ2-1	13	TRBD2	ASSHSTSGDNEQF
-	TRBV6-5	TRBJ1-1	11	-	AVLFSAGTEAF
-	TRBV7-2	TRBJ1-3	13	-	ASSPDSSPGNTIY
once	TRBV5-4	TRBJ2-5	14	-	ASSLGVSGPGETQY
few	TRBV19	TRBJ2-7	13	-	ASSIRRGGGYEQY
few	TRBV9	TRBJ2-1	12	TRBD2	ASSVVGGGDEQF
-	TRBV12-5	TRBJ2-7	15	TRBD2	ASGLAPGTSSRPRQY
-	TRBV19	TRBJ1-1	13	-	ASSTLGVKGAEAF
-	TRBV19	TRBJ2-7	12	TRBD1	ASSMGTGGYEQY
-	TRBV25-1	TRBJ1-1	14	-	ASSVGGLGIYTEAF
few	TRBV11-2	TRBJ1-3	13	TRBD1	ASSFLGDSGNTIY
-	TRBV4-3	TRBJ1-2	11	-	ASSQAQGYGYT
once	TRBV7-7	TRBJ1-4	15	TRBD1	ASSSRGKGVTNEKLF
few	TRBV2	TRBJ2-3	10	-	ASSLATDTQY
many	TRBV27	TRBJ2-2	12	-	ASSPQRPPRELF
-	TRBV14	TRBJ2-1	13	TRBD2	ASSLGLAGGTEQF
-	TRBV30	TRBJ1-1	12	-	AWMSYAGSTEAF
-	TRBV7-2	TRBJ1-5	12	TRBD1	ASSLVRGDQPQH
-	TRBV4-2	TRBJ2-2	15	TRBD2	ASSQDVVAGPTGELF
-	TRBV4-1	TRBJ1-2	14	-	ASSQDRGRLPYGYT
-	TRBV5-4	TRBJ1-6	13	-	ASSPGGTENSPLH
-	TRBV19	TRBJ2-3	11	TRBD1	ASSATGGNTQY
-	TRBV19	TRBJ1-3	13	-	ASRWQGRTGNTIY
-	TRBV12-5	TRBJ2-1	11	-	ASRDSPYNEQF
-	TRBV10-3	TRBJ2-1	12	-	AISEGRPEDEQF